This entry lists 8 T cell receptor beta chains sequenced from one sample in a study of shared clonotypes between healthy human individuals. TCRdb's copy holds only in-frame clones and misses some; the assay was immunoSEQ multiplex PCR. The sample has roughly 2.6 million clones; about 92% are singletons. Sequencing used naive CD4+ T cells sorted from blood. Subset reported: CD45RA+ positively selected. These receptors all stem from a man aged 18-30 years in good health.

This clone has a handful of counts. CDR3 bases: TGTGCCTGGAGTTACATACAGTCGGGCGCGGGTGAAAAACTGTTTTTT. As protein: CAWSYIQSGAGEKLFF. The chain couples TRBV30 to TRBJ1-4; D gene unclear. V gave up 2 bases and J gave up 7 bases, with 20 bases separating them. The CDR3 sequence is 16 residues long. The germline gives CDR1 GTSNPN, CDR2 SVGIG (reference sequence).

V gene TRBV6-5 combines with J gene TRBJ1-5; perhaps TRBD1 as D (6 bases). Between the trimmed V and J ends, which lost 8 bases and 4 bases, there was a span of 12 bases. CDR3 size: 13 residues. The germline V gene encodes CDR1 MNHEY and CDR2 SVGAGI. The CDR3 region has the DNA TGTGCCAGCGCGCAGGGGCTGAATCAGCCCCAGCATTTT. This translates into CASAQGLNQPQHF.

The chain joins TRBV10-3 to TRBJ2-2; TRBD2 is a possible D gene (6 bases). V lost 8 bases and J lost 8, with 15 bases in between. The CDR3 covers 13 residues. Germline V gene lookup returns CDR1 ENHRY and CDR2 SYGVKD. CDR3 amino acids: CAISASERGELFF. The CDR3 DNA is TGTGCCATCTCTGCTAGCGAGAGGGGGGAGCTGTTTTTT.

On this clone itself: Other DNA sequences in the sample encode the same CDR3. CDR3 residues: CAWRDSSYEQYF. DNA for the CDR3: TGTGCCTGGAGGGACAGCTCCTACGAGCAGTACTTC. The gene calls are TRBV30 and TRBJ2-7; weak D call: TRBD1 (6 bases). V was pared by 3 bases and J by 0 bases, with 6 bases between. The CDR3 contains 12 residues. The germline V gene encodes CDR1 GTSNPN and CDR2 SVGIG (reference sequence).

With regard to this clone: At the DNA level, this CDR3 is encoded by other sequences in the same sample as well. The chain uses TRBV20-1 and TRBJ1-2, with D uncertain. Germline-derived CDR1 and CDR2 are DFQATT and SNEGSKA (reference sequence). V was cut by 5 bases and J by 4 bases, with 8 bases left in between. The CDR3 is 11 residues long. Here the CDR3 reads CSASDGYGYTF. The CDR3 region has the DNA TGCAGTGCTTCGGACGGCTATGGCTACACCTTC.

The CDR3, as DNA: TGTGCCAGCTCACCACTCAACATAGGGGCTAGCACAGATACGCAGTATTTT. It encodes CASSPLNIGASTDTQYF. The chain has TRBV18 and TRBJ2-3, with TRBD1 as a possible D gene (5 bases). Trimming took off 1 base at V and 0 bases at J, with 14 bases between the two ends. The CDR3 sequence is 17 residues long. CDR1 is KGHSH and CDR2 is LQKENI in the germline V gene.

The chain is built from TRBV19 and TRBJ2-3; 11 bases line up with TRBD2. The CDR3 has 14 residues. Germline trimming cut 3 bases from V and 7 bases from J; bases unmatched to any gene: 3. Germline V gene sequence: CDR1 LNHDA, CDR2 SQIVND (reference sequence). In DNA form, the CDR3 reads TGTGCCAGTAGTATCGGACTAGCGGGTCATACGCAGTATTTT. As protein: CASSIGLAGHTQYF.

This rearrangement joins TRBV11-1 to TRBJ2-1, with a tentative D call TRBD1 (6 bases). V was pared by 2 bases and J by 6 bases, with 14 bases between. Germline loops: CDR1 SGHAT, CDR2 FQDESV (reference sequence). This CDR3 is 15 amino acids long. This CDR3 is CASSLTGNYGNEQFF. The CDR3 DNA reads as TGTGCCAGCAGCTTAACAGGGAACTACGGCAATGAGCAGTTCTTC.